The sequence of this T cell receptor (beta chain) was determined in a study of OX40 agonist ivuxolimab in advanced cancers. Background on the whole study: Ivuxolimab, which targeted the costimulatory receptor OX40 (CD134), was an agonistic, fully human IgG2 monoclonal antibody. Patients were allowed to have had prior anti-PD-1, anti-PD-L1 or anti-CTLA-4 therapy, and roughly 40% of the dose-escalation patients had previously received checkpoint inhibitors. The paper covers the monotherapy dose-escalation part of the phase I ivuxolimab trial, which included N of about 56 patients. The dose-escalation cohort was around 83% male with a mean age of roughly 62 years, ranging from roughly 23 to 79. The point of sequencing TCRbeta in the periphery was to test whether ivuxolimab changed TCR sequence diversity and drove clonal T-cell expansion. Intravenous ivuxolimab was administered to patients every 2 weeks at six dose levels: 0.01, 0.1, 0.3, 1.5, 3 and 10 mg/kg. Partial responses occurred in three dose-escalation patients: two with cutaneous melanoma and one with hepatocellular carcinoma. Among the 52 dose-escalation patients, around 19 had hepatocellular carcinoma, some 15 melanoma, 9 renal cell carcinoma and 9 head and neck cancer.

From the cysteine through the phenylalanine, the CDR3 covers 12 amino acids. Only the CDR3 region is kept as DNA, spanning 36 bases read in frame from base 1. Trimming removed 6 bases from V and 3 bases from J, leaving 9 bases between the germline ends. Looking up the germline V gene (reference sequence) yields CDR1 LNHDA and CDR2 SQIVND. Patients with autoimmune disease history or receiving systemic immunosuppression were excluded from the trial. In every dose cohort, peripheral blood was drawn for TCR sequencing at baseline, cycle 4 day 1, and cycle 7 day 1. Samples came from an open-label, multicenter, first-in-human phase I dose-escalation trial of ivuxolimab. Adults with locally advanced or metastatic melanoma, renal cell, hepatocellular, or head and neck squamous cell carcinoma were enrolled in the trial. Before TCR sequencing, CD4+ and CD8+ T cells were separately sorted from peripheral blood.

Genomic DNA was isolated from the sorted cells so that the TCRbeta CDR3 region could be sequenced. The immunoSEQ Assay was used to sequence the TCRbeta CDR3 regions. TCRdb re-hosts the immuneACCESS table, in-frame sequences only. Its copies lack some clones; in the studies checked, an unresolved V gene accounts for under half of them, and the cause for the rest is not known. The sample includes about 79,000 clones, with 84% observed a single time. Around 0.51% of the sample goes to the ten largest clones. This clone was observed a single time. Its antigen is still unknown. Per-base quality was not reported, and no clone a single base away is much larger than it. The study at large found these results: The antigen specificity of the clonally expanded peripheral T cells was not determined. Clonal expansion of both CD4+ and CD8+ blood T cells was observed from baseline to week 6 at doses 0.1 to 3.0 mg/kg. In the 0.1-3.0 mg/kg groups, partial responders were among the patients with the lowest normalized peripheral clonal expansion, particularly in CD8+ T cells. After ivuxolimab, more expanded clones were found on average in CD8+ T cells than in CD4+ T cells. Low levels of normalized T-cell clonal expansion were also seen in some patients who did not respond.

The chain uses TRBV19 and TRBJ2-7; the best D guess is TRBD2, with 5 bases matching. The clonotype comes from an adult with an advanced solid tumor such as melanoma, head and neck, liver or kidney cancer. The sequencing used CD4+ or CD8+ T cells sorted from blood, collected in a trial of the OX40 agonist ivuxolimab. The CDR3 sequence is CASSAGDYEQYF. The DNA sequence follows: TGTGCCAGTAGCGCGGGCGACTACGAGCAGTACTTC.